This entry lists 32 T cell receptor beta chains sequenced from one sample in a study of blood T cell repertoires in COVID-19. TCRdb keeps only in-frame clones here, not all; method: immunoSEQ multiplex PCR. The profile shows 150,000 or so clones, approximately 91% of them singletons. Input material: peripheral blood. These receptors were obtained from a man between 45 and 60 years old with acute or convalescent COVID-19.

This sequence joins TRBV27 and TRBJ2-2, with D possibly being TRBD1 (5 bases). The CDR3 contains 13 residues. V was cut by 6 bases and J by 7 bases, with 12 bases left in between. Germline V CDR1 and CDR2: MNHEY, SMNVEV (reference sequence). This CDR3 is CASSPGQVGELFF. The CDR3 DNA reads as TGTGCCAGCAGCCCAGGGCAGGTCGGGGAGCTGTTTTTT.

This clone was seen just once. This chain connects TRBV2 to TRBJ1-2, with D uncertain. Trimming removed 7 bases at V and 8 bases at J, with 17 bases between. Germline lookup yields CDR1 SNHLY and CDR2 FYNNEI. The CDR3 contains 13 residues. CDR3 sequence: CASTLGLLGGYTF. DNA of the CDR3: TGTGCCAGCACCCTAGGCCTTTTAGGAGGCTACACCTTC.

V gene TRBV7-8 combines with J gene TRBJ1-6; D perhaps matches TRBD1 (6 bases). This CDR3 is built from 14 residues. The germline V and J ends were trimmed by 1 base and 7 bases, with 8 bases remaining between them. Per germline, CDR1 SGHVS and CDR2 FQNEAQ. The CDR3 protein is CASSLGTVNSPLHF. The CDR3 region has the DNA TGTGCCAGCAGCTTAGGGACAGTGAATTCACCCCTCCACTTT.

J is TRBJ1-3 and V is TRBV5-5; tentatively, D is TRBD1 (5 bases). The CDR3 is 14 residues long. The V gene's germline CDR1 is SGHKS and CDR2 YYEKEE (reference sequence). V lost 5 bases and J lost 3, with 12 bases in between. CDR3 protein: CASRSQGRGNTIYF. CDR3 DNA sequence: TGTGCCAGCAGGAGTCAGGGTCGTGGAAACACCATATATTTT. The variable domain in full, with the rest retrieved from reference TRBV5-5 and TRBJ1-3, is DAGVTQSPTHLIKTRGQQVTLRCSPISGHKSVSWYQQVLGQGPQFIFQYYEKEERGRGNFPDRFSARQFPNYSSELNVNALLLGDSALYLCASRSQGRGNTIYFGEGSWLTVV.

This clone has just one count. V usage is TRBV7-2 and J usage is TRBJ2-2, with TRBD1 matching over 8 bases. With 6 bases clipped from V and 3 bases from J, the junction kept 6 bases outside the gene matches. CDR1 and CDR2 from the germline V gene are SGHTA and FQGNSA. This CDR3 is built from 15 residues. The DNA for the CDR3 is TGTGCCAGCAGGCCAGGGGGCGCGTACACCGGGGAGCTGTTTTTT. This sequence encodes CASRPGGAYTGELFF. The variable domain in full, completed from reference TRBV7-2 and TRBJ2-2, reads GAGVSQSPSNKVTEKGKDVELRCDPISGHTALYWYRQSLGQGLEFLIYFQGNSAPDKSGLPSDRFSAERTGGSVSTLTIQRTQQEDSAVYLCASRPGGAYTGELFFGEGSRLTVL.

The J gene is TRBJ2-1, the V gene TRBV19, with 12 bases that match TRBD2. There are 16 residues in the CDR3. Germline CDR1 and CDR2: LNHDA and SQIVND (reference sequence). Trimming at V came to 3 bases and at J to 10 bases, leaving 10 bases not matched to a gene. The CDR3 DNA follows: TGTGCCAGTAGTATTTTAGATACTAGCGGGAGGAAAGAGCAGTTCTTC. It codes for CASSILDTSGRKEQFF.

This chain connects TRBV18 to TRBJ1-5, with D unclear. This CDR3 has 14 amino acids. V was clipped by 1 base and J by 6 bases, with 10 bases between them. CDR1 and CDR2 from the germline V gene are KGHSH and LQKENI. The CDR3: CASSPQAATQPQHF. The CDR3 DNA is TGTGCCAGCTCACCACAGGCGGCTACTCAGCCCCAGCATTTT.

This clone showed up just once. The chain carries TRBV3-1 (or the pseudogene TRBV3-2) and TRBJ2-3; TRBD1 agrees at 8 bases. The junction had 5 bases not matched to a gene; V was cut back by 6 bases and J by 6 bases. Germline V gene sequence: CDR1 LGHDT, CDR2 YNNKEL (reference sequence). The CDR3 contains 13 residues. CDR3 bases: TGTGCCAGCAGTGGACAGGGTGGTGATACGCAGTATTTT. Amino acids: CASSGQGGDTQYF.

The J gene is TRBJ2-7, the V gene TRBV6-5; weak D call: TRBD1 (6 bases). Trimming removed 7 bases from V and 0 bases from J, with 13 bases in between. This CDR3 comprises 14 residues. CDR1 and CDR2 (germline): MNHEY, SVGAGI. DNA for the CDR3: TGTGCCAGCACCAGGGGAGAGGCCTCCTACGAGCAGTACTTC. Its protein is CASTRGEASYEQYF.

The chain uses TRBV10-3 and TRBJ2-3; a possible D gene is TRBD2 (6 bases). The length of the CDR3 is 18 residues. Between the trimmed V and J ends, which lost 2 bases and 0 bases, there was a span of 18 bases. CDR1 is ENHRY and CDR2 is SYGVKD in the germline V gene. The CDR3 DNA reads as TGTGCCATCAGTGAGCCCGGGTGGGCGGGGACTAGCACAGATACGCAGTATTTT. Encoded protein: CAISEPGWAGTSTDTQYF.

This clone appeared once. This sequence joins TRBV21-1 and TRBJ2-1; the table names TRBD1, a call not compared with the DNA. TRBV21-1 is annotated as a pseudogene. The CDR3 sequence is 17 residues long. Here the CDR3 DNA reads TGTGCCAGCAGCCCTCGCGACAGGCTCAGCTCCTACAATGAGCAGTTCTTC. Protein: CASSPRDRLSSYNEQFF.

This clone has only one observation. CDR3 amino acids: CASSKSGGGLGAEQYF. CDR3 in DNA: TGTGCCAGCAGCAAATCTGGGGGGGGTTTGGGCGCCGAGCAGTACTTC. This chain links TRBV21-1 with TRBJ2-7; the table's D gene call, TRBD2, was not cross checked with the DNA. TRBV21-1 is tagged as a pseudogene. The CDR3 contains 16 residues.

This clone was recorded a few times. The chain carries TRBV19 and TRBJ1-2; TRBD1 matches 8 bases. Per the germline V gene, CDR1 is LNHDA and CDR2 is SQIVND (reference sequence). Losses at the gene ends were 6 bases for V and 1 base for J; bases not matched to a gene: 10. CDR3 length: 16 amino acids. Written as DNA, the CDR3 is TGTGCCAGTAGATCCGGGACAGGACGCATTAACTATGGCTACACCTTC. Amino acid sequence: CASRSGTGRINYGYTF.

This chain joins TRBV13 and TRBJ2-2; 7 bases are shared with TRBD2. The CDR3 contains 17 residues. V lost 7 bases and J lost 5; bases outside the gene matches: 16. Per germline, CDR1 PRHDT and CDR2 FYEKMQ (reference sequence). Written as DNA, the CDR3 is TGTGCCAGCACCCGCCGCGGGAGCGGAGTTTTAACCGGGGAGCTGTTTTTT. Amino acid sequence: CASTRRGSGVLTGELFF.

J is TRBJ2-1 and V is TRBV5-1; 9 bases map to TRBD2. The CDR3 contains 15 residues. The germline CDR1 and CDR2 sequences are SGHRS and YFSETQ. Losses at the gene ends were 0 bases for V and 4 bases for J; bases not matched to a gene: 2. Here the CDR3 reads CASSLGLAAYNEQFF. Here the CDR3 DNA reads TGCGCCAGCAGCTTGGGACTAGCGGCTTACAATGAGCAGTTCTTC.

The chain uses TRBV7-9 and TRBJ2-3; tentative D call: TRBD1 (7 bases). CDR1 is SEHNR, CDR2 FQNEAQ, per germline (reference sequence). The CDR3 loop spans 16 amino acids. Trimming removed 3 bases at V and 0 bases at J, with 13 bases between. CDR3 region: CASSLAGQISTDTQYF. CDR3 sequence (DNA): TGTGCCAGCAGCTTGGCGGGACAGATTAGCACAGATACGCAGTATTTT.

The count of this clone is one. V usage is TRBV10-3 and J usage is TRBJ1-6; D not resolved. CDR1 ENHRY and CDR2 SYGVKD come from the germline V gene. The germline V and J ends were trimmed by 3 bases and 7 bases, with 4 bases remaining between them. This CDR3 is 12 amino acids long. CDR3 region: CAISEQNSPLHF. CDR3 DNA sequence: TGTGCCATCAGTGAACAGAATTCACCCCTCCACTTT.

This clone was observed once. This chain links TRBV28 with TRBJ2-1, with 7 bases matching TRBD1. This CDR3 comprises 17 residues. Germline trimming cut 4 bases from V and 0 bases from J; bases unmatched to any gene: 9. Germline V gene data show CDR1 as MDHEN and CDR2 as SYDVKM. The CDR3 DNA follows: TGTGCCAGCAGTTCTGGGACAGAATCGATCTCCTACAATGAGCAGTTCTTC. Encoded protein: CASSSGTESISYNEQFF. The full variable domain, rest sourced from reference TRBV28 and TRBJ2-1, is DVKVTQSSRYLVKRTGEKVFLECVQDMDHENMFWYRQDPGLGLRLIYFSYDVKMKEKGDIPEGYSVSREKKERFSLILESASTNQTSMYLCASSSGTESISYNEQFFGPGTRLTVL.

This clone was counted only a few times. This sequence joins TRBV3-1 (or the pseudogene TRBV3-2) and TRBJ1-6; TRBD1 is a possible D gene (5 bases). In germline, CDR1 is LGHDT, CDR2 YNNKEL (reference sequence). The CDR3 runs 14 residues. The V end lost 1 base, the J end lost 8 bases, and 9 bases lay between the germline ends. The CDR3 region has the DNA TGTGCCAGCAGCCAAGGGCTGACAGATTCACCCCTCCACTTT. Its protein product is CASSQGLTDSPLHF.

V and J are TRBV27 and TRBJ2-1; 10 nucleotides match TRBD2. V lost 8 bases to trimming and J lost 4 bases; unmatched junction nucleotides: 8. The CDR3 runs to 15 residues. Germline CDR1 reads MNHEY; CDR2 reads SMNVEV (reference sequence). The CDR3, as DNA: TGTGCCAGCGGCCCAGCGGGAGGGGGTTACAATGAGCAGTTCTTC. Translation: CASGPAGGGYNEQFF.

This chain joins TRBV6-1 and TRBJ1-5; 12 positions agree with TRBD1. CDR1 is MNHNS, CDR2 SASEGT, per germline. V was pared by 3 bases and J by 5 bases, with 5 bases of the junction left unmatched. This CDR3 is 16 amino acids long. The CDR3 region has the DNA TGTGCCAGCAGTGACACCGGGACAGGGGGCGATCAGCCCCAGCATTTT. Translated: CASSDTGTGGDQPQHF.

The chain joins TRBV6-5 to TRBJ1-2, with a tentative D call TRBD1 (5 bases). CDR1 and CDR2 (germline): MNHEY, SVGAGI. V was cut by 0 bases and J by 5 bases, with 10 bases left in between. This CDR3 spans 14 amino acids. The CDR3 protein is CASSYSTDSYGYTF. The CDR3 DNA reads TGTGCCAGCAGTTACTCGACAGACAGTTATGGCTACACCTTC.

The rearrangement uses TRBV3-1 (or the pseudogene TRBV3-2) and TRBJ2-5, with TRBD2 matching over 13 bases. J lost 4 bases, V lost 4 bases, and 6 bases had no gene match. CDR3 length: 16 amino acids. CDR1 and CDR2 from the germline V gene are LGHDT and YNNKEL (reference sequence). CDR3 DNA: TGTGCCAGCAGCCGGACTAGCGGGAGTCCATCAGAGACCCAGTACTTC. Encoded protein: CASSRTSGSPSETQYF.

The V call is TRBV11-2, the J call TRBJ2-1; 15 positions match TRBD2. V was pared by 5 bases and J by 7 bases, with 3 bases of the junction left unmatched. The CDR3 runs 15 residues. Per germline, CDR1 SGHAT and CDR2 FQNNGV. CDR3: CASSAGLAGGNEQFF. The CDR3 DNA reads as TGTGCCAGCAGCGCCGGACTAGCGGGAGGGAATGAGCAGTTCTTC.

The chain carries TRBV28 and TRBJ2-7; the D gene is possibly TRBD2 (5 bases). The CDR3 has 18 residues. Germline values: CDR1 MDHEN, CDR2 SYDVKM. Deletions cut 1 base from V and 2 bases from J, with 21 bases between. This CDR3 reads CASSLSRGFGFIPYEQYF. In DNA form, the CDR3 reads TGTGCCAGCAGTTTATCCCGGGGATTCGGGTTTATCCCCTACGAGCAGTACTTC. Based on the CDR3 plus reference TRBV28 and TRBJ2-7, the full variable domain is DVKVTQSSRYLVKRTGEKVFLECVQDMDHENMFWYRQDPGLGLRLIYFSYDVKMKEKGDIPEGYSVSREKKERFSLILESASTNQTSMYLCASSLSRGFGFIPYEQYFGPGTRLTVT.

The chain joins TRBV4-3 to TRBJ1-5; D not resolved. Germline values: CDR1 LGHNA, CDR2 YSLEER. The CDR3 is 15 amino acids. Trimming shortened V by 5 bases and J by 4 bases, and 15 bases separated the two germline ends. DNA of the CDR3: TGCGCCAGCAGCAGGGAGGTTAGTGGGAATCAGCCCCAGCATTTT. It translates to CASSREVSGNQPQHF.

This clone was found once. The chain has TRBV7-9 and TRBJ2-3; D call uncertain. The length of the CDR3 is 11 residues. Germline V gene data show CDR1 as SEHNR and CDR2 as FQNEAQ (reference sequence). V lost 4 bases and J lost 3, with 2 bases in between. This CDR3 reads CASSSTDTQYF. In nucleotides, the CDR3 is TGTGCCAGCAGCTCAACAGATACGCAGTATTTT.

The rearrangement links TRBV5-1 to TRBJ2-2, with TRBD2 identical over 11 bases. The CDR3 sequence is 20 residues long. J gave up 3 bases and V 3 bases, and 16 bases lay outside the gene matches. Germline V gene lookup returns CDR1 SGHRS and CDR2 YFSETQ. CDR3 protein: CASSSIPGTSGGSYTGELFF. DNA for the CDR3: TGCGCCAGCAGCTCAATCCCCGGGACTAGCGGAGGATCGTACACCGGGGAGCTGTTTTTT.

The rearrangement links TRBV28 to TRBJ1-2, with D perhaps matching TRBD1 (6 bases). The germline V gene has CDR1 MDHEN and CDR2 SYDVKM. Trimming removed 2 bases at V and 2 bases at J, with 6 bases between. The CDR3 covers 13 residues. CDR3 coding DNA: TGTGCCAGCAGTTTACAGGGGAACTATGGCTACACCTTC. The encoded protein is CASSLQGNYGYTF.

V gene TRBV7-6 combines with J gene TRBJ2-1, with 11 bases identical to TRBD1. V gave up 5 bases and J gave up 10 bases; unmatched junction bases: 10. CDR1 and CDR2 from the germline V gene are SGHVS and FNYEAQ. The CDR3 is 15 residues long. The CDR3 reads CASSQRGQGEIEQFF. The CDR3 coding sequence is TGTGCCAGCAGCCAAAGGGGACAGGGGGAGATAGAGCAGTTCTTC.

The chain employs TRBV18 and TRBJ1-4; D is ambiguous. V gave up 3 bases and J gave up 7 bases, with 9 bases separating them. The length of the CDR3 is 13 residues. In germline, CDR1 is KGHSH, CDR2 LQKENI. CDR3 in DNA: TGTGCCAGCTCACCCGGCCGGGGTGAAAAACTGTTTTTT. Translated: CASSPGRGEKLFF.

V is TRBV25-1 and J is TRBJ2-2; 9 nucleotides match TRBD2. This CDR3 has 15 amino acids. Germline CDR1 MGHDK, CDR2 SYGVNS. The ends lost 7 bases at V and 5 bases at J; junction bases unmatched: 8. This CDR3 is CASTHRGGGTGELFF. Here the CDR3 DNA reads TGTGCCAGCACTCACCGCGGGGGGGGTACCGGGGAGCTGTTTTTT.